This TCR beta chain was sequenced during a study of early T cells in non-severe SARS-CoV-2 infection. About the study: Unpaired chains resulted from sequencing bulk RNA of unsorted whole blood.

Whole-study findings and limits: Missing private and CD4 specificities, VDJdb matching favored anti-spike CD8 responses.

The CDR3 loop spans 14 amino acids. CDR1 is DFQATT and CDR2 is SNEGSKA in the germline V gene (reference sequence). V was shortened by 0 bases and J by 3 bases, with 12 bases between the two germline ends. The TCR library protocol was used to attach unique molecular identifiers. These identifiers were attached to individual cDNA molecules. TCRdb re-called the 5' RACE reads with MiXCR, one entry per CDR3 protein. In the table there are around 30,000 distinct CDR3 sequences, around 4% of which are singletons. This clonotype was seen repeatedly, ten times or more. Its specificity is not known. The chain couples TRBV20-1 to TRBJ2-7; D remains unclear. The sequencing sample was made of whole blood. The sequence was obtained from an adult who was a healthcare worker with PCR-confirmed SARS-CoV-2 infection or an uninfected control (not recorded which). The CDR3 loop is CSARDNEAHYEQYF. The CDR3 DNA sequence: TGCAGTGCTAGAGATAACGAAGCTCACTACGAGCAGTACTTC.